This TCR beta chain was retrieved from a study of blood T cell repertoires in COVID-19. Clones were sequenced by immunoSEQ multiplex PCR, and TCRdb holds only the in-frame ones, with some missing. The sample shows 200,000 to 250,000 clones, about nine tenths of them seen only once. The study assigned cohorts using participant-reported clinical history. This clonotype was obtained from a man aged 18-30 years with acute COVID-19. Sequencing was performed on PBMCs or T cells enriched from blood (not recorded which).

DNA for the CDR3: TGTGCCAGCAGTAGGGACAGAGGCTACACCTTC. This encodes CASSRDRGYTF. This sequence joins TRBV28 and TRBJ1-2; 7 bases align to TRBD1. The CDR3 has 11 amino acids. The trim removed 5 bases at V and 8 bases at J, leaving 2 bases unmatched. Germline V gives CDR1 MDHEN, CDR2 SYDVKM.